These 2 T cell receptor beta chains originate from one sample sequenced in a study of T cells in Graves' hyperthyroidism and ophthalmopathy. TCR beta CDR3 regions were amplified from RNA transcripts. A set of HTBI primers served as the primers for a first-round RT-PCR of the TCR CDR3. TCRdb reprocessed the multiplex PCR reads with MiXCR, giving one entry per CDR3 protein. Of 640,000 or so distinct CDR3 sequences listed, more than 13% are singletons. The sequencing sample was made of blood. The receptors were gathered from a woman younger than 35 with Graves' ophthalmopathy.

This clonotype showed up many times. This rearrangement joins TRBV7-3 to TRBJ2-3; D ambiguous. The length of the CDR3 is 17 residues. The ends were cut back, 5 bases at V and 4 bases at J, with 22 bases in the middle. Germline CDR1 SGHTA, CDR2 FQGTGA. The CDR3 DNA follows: TGTGCCAGCAGCCGTCGTCGGGTAGCCGGTGATCCAGATACGCAGTATTTT. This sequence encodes CASSRRRVAGDPDTQYF. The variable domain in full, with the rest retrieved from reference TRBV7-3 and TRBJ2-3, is GAGVSQTPSNKVTEKGKYVELRCDPISGHTALYWYRQSLGQGPEFLIYFQGTGAADDSGLPNDRFFAVRPEGSVSTLKIQRTERGDSAVYLCASSRRRVAGDPDTQYFGPGTRLTVL.

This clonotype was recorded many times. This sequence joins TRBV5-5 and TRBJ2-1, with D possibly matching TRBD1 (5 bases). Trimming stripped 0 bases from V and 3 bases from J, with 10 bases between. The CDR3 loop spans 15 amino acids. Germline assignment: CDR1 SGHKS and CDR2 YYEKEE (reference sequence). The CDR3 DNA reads TGTGCCAGCAGCTTGGCTACAGGTTACTACAATGAGCAGTTCTTC. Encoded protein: CASSLATGYYNEQFF.